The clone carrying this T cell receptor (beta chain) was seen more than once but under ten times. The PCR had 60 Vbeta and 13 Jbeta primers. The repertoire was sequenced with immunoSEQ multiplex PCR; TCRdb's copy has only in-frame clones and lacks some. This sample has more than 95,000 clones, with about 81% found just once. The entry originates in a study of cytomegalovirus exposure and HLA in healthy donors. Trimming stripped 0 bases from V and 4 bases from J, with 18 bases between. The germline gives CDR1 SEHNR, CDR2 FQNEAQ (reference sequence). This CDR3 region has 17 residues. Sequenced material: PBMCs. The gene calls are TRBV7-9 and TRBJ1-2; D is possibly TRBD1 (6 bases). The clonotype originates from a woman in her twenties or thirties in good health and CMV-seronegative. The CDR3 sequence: CASSLAPLQGGSYGYTF. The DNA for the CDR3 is TGTGCCAGCAGCTTAGCCCCCCTACAGGGTGGGTCCTATGGCTACACCTTC.